The 14 T cell receptor beta chains listed next were all sequenced from one sample in a study of T cells in Graves' hyperthyroidism and ophthalmopathy. TCR beta CDR3 regions were amplified from RNA. Initially, a first-round RT-PCR of the TCR CDR3 employed the HTBI primer set. TCRdb called the multiplex PCR reads again in MiXCR, with one record for every CDR3 protein. The profile shows 450,000 to 600,000 distinct CDR3 sequences, 20% of them singletons. The sample consisted of blood. These receptors all come from a man aged 40-50 years with Graves' ophthalmopathy.

The rearrangement links TRBV20-1 to TRBJ2-7; D unclear. CDR1 DFQATT and CDR2 SNEGSKA come from the germline V gene (reference sequence). The CDR3 sequence is 15 residues long. The V and J ends lost 0 bases and 1 base respectively, with 13 bases between them. The CDR3, as DNA: TGCAGTGCTAGAGATCAGACCAGAGGATCCTACGAGCAGTACTTC. Its translation: CSARDQTRGSYEQYF.

This chain's CDR3 is CASRSGMNTEAFF. The CDR3 region has the DNA TGTGCCAGCAGAAGCGGGATGAACACTGAAGCTTTCTTT. The J gene is TRBJ1-1, the V gene TRBV12-3 or TRBV12-4; D unresolved. The CDR3 extends over 13 amino acids. V was pared by 6 bases and J by 0 bases, with 8 bases between.

In the case of this clonotype: A clone one base away is much larger, so this may be a read error. This chain connects TRBV7-9 to TRBJ1-1; possibly TRBD1 for D (5 bases). Looked up from germline, CDR1 is SEHNR and CDR2 is FQNEAQ (reference sequence). The CDR3 loop spans 15 amino acids. Trimming pared 1 base from V and 1 base from J, leaving 10 bases between. CDR3 protein: CASSLDIGQNTEAFF. For the CDR3, the DNA is TGTGCCAGCAGCTTAGACATAGGACAGAACACTGAAGCTTTCTTT.

A few counts support this clonotype. The gene calls are TRBV4-2 and TRBJ2-3; 9 positions agree with TRBD2. J lost 7 bases, V lost 6 bases, and 5 bases had no gene match. The CDR3 runs to 13 residues. Germline loops: CDR1 LGHNA, CDR2 YNFKEQ. Here the CDR3 DNA reads TGTGCCAGCAGAATAGCGGGAGATAATACGCAGTATTTT. Translated, it gives CASRIAGDNTQYF.

The gene calls are TRBV11-1 and TRBJ2-1, with 8 nucleotides matching TRBD2. This CDR3 region has 13 residues. The germline CDR1 and CDR2 sequences are SGHAT and FQDESV (reference sequence). With V trimmed by 8 bases and J by 8 bases, 8 bases remained unmatched. Written as DNA, the CDR3 is TGTGCCAGCGGGAGCGGGAGAGGGCATGAGCAGTTCTTC. Encoded protein: CASGSGRGHEQFF.

This clonotype was counted a few times. The chain couples TRBV2 to TRBJ2-5; 10 bases line up with TRBD2. V trimming: 2 bases; J trimming: 6 bases; junction bases outside the gene matches: 9. Germline loops: CDR1 SNHLY, CDR2 FYNNEI. The CDR3 runs 16 residues. CDR3 protein: CASSEMASGSGKTQYF. DNA for the CDR3: TGTGCCAGCAGTGAAATGGCTAGCGGGAGTGGGAAGACCCAGTACTTC.

V and J are TRBV24-1 and TRBJ2-5, with D uncertain. The CDR3 consists of 13 residues. V lost 2 bases, J lost 1 base, and 4 bases lay in between. Germline CDR1 and CDR2: KGHDR and SFDVKD. The CDR3 loop is CATSDSFQETQYF. The CDR3 DNA follows: TGTGCCACCAGTGATTCTTTCCAAGAGACCCAGTACTTC.

This clonotype appeared many times. The chain links TRBV12-3 or TRBV12-4 to TRBJ2-5, with D possibly TRBD1 on 6 matching bases. The V and J ends lost 1 base and 1 base respectively, with 13 bases between them. The CDR3 has 16 residues. The CDR3: CASSLGNRVPQETQYF. DNA of the CDR3: TGTGCCAGCAGTTTAGGGAACAGGGTCCCCCAAGAGACCCAGTACTTC.

In its sample, this clonotype was seen many times. In DNA, the CDR3 is TGTGCCAGCAGCCTTGCTTCCAGCACAGATACGCAGTATTTT. It is translated as CASSLASSTDTQYF. The chain couples TRBV7-8 to TRBJ2-3; no clear D. The CDR3 covers 14 residues. In germline, CDR1 is SGHVS, CDR2 FQNEAQ. V was clipped by 5 bases and J by 0 bases, with 9 bases between them. Variable domain in full (rest from reference TRBV7-8 and TRBJ2-3): GAGVSQSPRYKVAKRGQDVALRCDPISGHVSLFWYQQALGQGPEFLTYFQNEAQLDKSGLPSDRFFAERPEGSVSTLKIQRTQQEDSAVYLCASSLASSTDTQYFGPGTRLTVL.

For the CDR3, the DNA is TGTGCCAGCAGCTTCAGGATTTTCATTAGGGGAGAGACCCAGTACTTC. Protein sequence: CASSFRIFIRGETQYF. The chain combines TRBV5-8 with TRBJ2-5; D perhaps matches TRBD1 (5 bases). The CDR3 is 16 residues long. Trimming removed 2 bases from V and 4 bases from J, with 18 bases in between. The germline gives CDR1 SGHTS, CDR2 YDEGEE.

The J gene is TRBJ2-3, the V gene TRBV10-1; TRBD2 matches 8 bases. The V gene's germline CDR1 is WNHNN and CDR2 SYGVQD (reference sequence). The V gene end was trimmed by 0 bases and the J gene end by 10 bases; junction bases not matched to a gene: 9. The CDR3 runs 15 residues. CDR3 region: CASSESVVAGGAQYF. Here the CDR3 DNA reads TGCGCCAGCAGTGAGTCGGTGGTTGCGGGGGGCGCGCAGTATTTT.

This clonotype came up many times. This chain uses TRBV3-1 with TRBJ2-1; TRBD2 matches 8 bases. This CDR3 is 16 amino acids long. Germline CDR1 LGHDT, CDR2 YNNKEL (reference sequence). With 0 bases clipped from V and 2 bases from J, the junction kept 3 bases outside the gene matches. CDR3: CASSQEGRGAYNEQFF. CDR3 in DNA: TGTGCCAGCAGCCAAGAAGGGCGGGGGGCCTACAATGAGCAGTTCTTC.

This chain joins TRBV6-5 and TRBJ2-1, with D possibly called TRBD1 or TRBD2 (7 bases each). The V gene's germline CDR1 is MNHEY and CDR2 SVGAGI. The CDR3 is 15 residues long. Trimming shortened V by 2 bases and J by 6 bases, and 14 bases separated the two germline ends. CDR3 sequence (DNA): TGTGCCAGCAGTTACCAGGGGGGGCGAATCAATGAGCAGTTCTTC. Protein product: CASSYQGGRINEQFF.

This clonotype appeared a few times. V and J are TRBV6-9 and TRBJ1-5; maybe TRBD1 (6 bases). V was pared by 3 bases and J by 7 bases, with 16 bases between. Germline lookup yields CDR1 MNHGY and CDR2 SVAAGI. CDR3 length: 15 residues. In DNA form, the CDR3 reads TGTGCCAGCAGTTACGATACAGGGTCGGGACAGCCCCAGCATTTT. It is translated as CASSYDTGSGQPQHF.